The rows below give T cell receptor beta chains drawn from one sample of a study of blood T cell repertoires in COVID-19. Assay used: immunoSEQ multiplex PCR; TCRdb lists only in-frame clones, some missing. The profile covers about 59,000 clones, with 73% appearing a single time and approximately 15% taken by the ten largest. Sequences were obtained from peripheral blood. The receptors derive from a woman between 65 and 79 years old with acute or convalescent COVID-19. CDR3s include the opening cysteine and the closing phenylalanine or tryptophan. The order of the fields is J gene, D gene, clone size, V gene, CDR3 protein, CDR3 DNA. A D gene is named only where the DNA matches it firmly. The size field is filled for only some rows; it gives once, few, many or a size class.

TRBJ1-1 - - TRBV10-1 CASSESRVGTEAFF TGCGCCAGCAGTGAGTCGAGGGTGGGGACTGAAGCTTTCTTT
TRBJ1-1 - - TRBV5-6 CASSAGDRMAEAFF TGTGCCAGCAGCGCCGGAGATCGGATGGCTGAAGCTTTCTTT
TRBJ2-2 TRBD2 - TRBV5-1 CASSILAGGPDGELFF TGCGCCAGCAGCATCCTAGCGGGGGGGCCGGACGGGGAGCTGTTTTTT
TRBJ2-2 TRBD2 once TRBV11-2 CASSLRRTSGGARTGELFF TGTGCCAGCAGCCTGAGGAGGACTAGCGGGGGGGCGCGGACCGGGGAGCTGTTTTTT
TRBJ2-5 - - TRBV5-1 CASSLEGRGQETQYF TGCGCCAGCAGCTTGGAGGGCAGGGGCCAAGAGACCCAGTACTTC
TRBJ1-1 - - TRBV10-2 CASSIFPLDSQAFF TGCGCCAGCAGTATATTCCCACTGGACAGCCAAGCTTTCTTT
TRBJ2-2 TRBD2 - TRBV2 CASRTGLAGIKANTGELFF TGTGCCAGCAGAACGGGACTAGCGGGAATTAAGGCGAACACCGGGGAGCTGTTTTTT
TRBJ1-5 TRBD1 - TRBV24-1 CATARGGQGNQPQHF TGTGCCACCGCCCGGGGAGGACAGGGGAATCAGCCCCAGCATTTT
TRBJ1-2 - - TRBV5-6 CASSTRTLSNYGYTF TGTGCCAGCAGCACGAGGACACTATCTAACTATGGCTACACCTTC
TRBJ1-1 - - TRBV5-1 CASRAQGMNTEAFF TGCGCCAGCAGAGCTCAGGGGATGAACACTGAAGCTTTCTTT
TRBJ2-4 - - TRBV5-5 CASSPLGGGRNLQYF TGTGCCAGCAGCCCATTGGGAGGTGGGCGCAACCTCCAGTACTTC
TRBJ1-6 TRBD1 few TRBV30 CAWIGQGVGSPLHF TGTGCCTGGATAGGACAGGGGGTCGGTTCACCCCTCCACTTT
TRBJ2-3 - - TRBV7-2 CASSPPGRGADTQYF TGTGCCAGCAGCCCCCCGGGCAGGGGGGCAGATACGCAGTATTTT
TRBJ1-5 - - TRBV19 CASSIGDYSNQPQHF TGTGCCAGTAGTATCGGGGATTATAGCAATCAGCCCCAGCATTTT
TRBJ1-2 - - TRBV5-1 CASSSGGPPYGYTF TGCGCCAGCAGCTCCGGGGGACCTCCCTATGGCTACACCTTC
TRBJ2-3 - - TRBV18 CASSSYSSTDTQYF TGTGCCAGCTCATCATACTCTAGCACAGATACGCAGTATTTT
TRBJ1-5 - - TRBV12-3/TRBV12-4 CASSPWHQPQHF TGTGCCAGCAGCCCATGGCATCAGCCCCAGCATTTT
TRBJ1-6 - - TRBV11-2 CASSSFSYNSPLHF TGTGCCAGCAGCTCGTTCTCCTATAATTCACCCCTCCACTTT
TRBJ1-1 - few TRBV4-1 CASSQDPLEVGSDTEAFF TGCGCCAGCAGCCAAGATCCTCTCGAGGTTGGGTCTGACACTGAAGCTTTCTTT
TRBJ2-3 - - TRBV5-4 CASSLGPGDTQYF TGTGCCAGCAGCTTGGGTCCGGGAGATACGCAGTATTTT
TRBJ2-1 TRBD1 - TRBV24-1 CATSDGTDNEQFF TGTGCCACCAGTGATGGGACAGACAATGAGCAGTTCTTC
TRBJ1-2 TRBD1 - TRBV19 CASSKQGGPYYGYTF TGTGCCAGTAGTAAACAGGGGGGCCCCTACTATGGCTACACCTTC
TRBJ2-7 TRBD1 - TRBV29-1 CSVFVGTDKAEQYF TGCAGCGTTTTCGTGGGGACAGATAAGGCCGAGCAGTACTTC
TRBJ1-1 TRBD1 - TRBV19 CASSVGQASTEAFF TGTGCCAGTAGTGTTGGACAGGCGAGCACTGAAGCTTTCTTT
TRBJ1-2 TRBD1 - TRBV25-1 CASSGPGQLSPYGYTF TGTGCCAGCAGTGGCCCGGGACAGCTTTCCCCCTATGGCTACACCTTC
TRBJ1-1 - - TRBV25-1 CASSGSGVNTEAFF TGTGCCAGCAGTGGGTCAGGGGTGAACACTGAAGCTTTCTTT
TRBJ2-3 TRBD2 - TRBV5-4 CASSLGLAGTDTQYF TGTGCCAGCAGCCTAGGACTAGCGGGCACAGATACGCAGTATTTT
TRBJ2-2 TRBD2 once TRBV4-1 CASSQTSSTGELFF TGCGCCAGCAGCCAGACTAGCAGCACCGGGGAGCTGTTTTTT
TRBJ1-2 - - TRBV6-5 CASTAPGHYGYTF TGTGCCAGCACCGCACCAGGGCACTATGGCTACACCTTC
TRBJ2-5 - - TRBV4-2 CASSYSQGGETQYF TGTGCCAGCAGCTATTCACAGGGTGGCGAGACCCAGTACTTC
TRBJ2-2 TRBD2 - TRBV18 CASSPKGGGNTGELFF TGTGCCAGCTCACCAAAAGGCGGGGGGAACACCGGGGAGCTGTTTTTT
TRBJ2-7 TRBD2 - TRBV11-3 CASSSRGKNYEQYF TGTGCCAGCAGCTCGCGGGGGAAAAACTACGAGCAGTACTTC
TRBJ1-1 - - TRBV6-5 CASSYSQGKGTEAFF TGTGCCAGCAGTTATAGCCAGGGTAAAGGGACTGAAGCTTTCTTT
TRBJ1-6 - - TRBV5-4 CASSFYTVNNSPLHF TGTGCCAGCAGCTTTTATACAGTTAATAATTCACCCCTCCACTTT
TRBJ1-2 - - TRBV10-2 CASSDRYGYTF TGCGCCAGCAGTGACCGCTATGGCTACACCTTC
TRBJ1-2 - - TRBV29-1 CSVPFGGARGYGYTF TGCAGCGTCCCGTTCGGAGGGGCAAGGGGCTATGGCTACACCTTC
TRBJ1-1 - few TRBV10-3 CAISESEGRGISNMNTEAFF TGTGCCATCAGTGAGTCGGAAGGGCGGGGGATCTCAAATATGAACACTGAAGCTTTCTTT
TRBJ1-2 TRBD1 - TRBV7-6 CASSLRTGGSYGYTF TGTGCCAGCAGCTTAAGGACAGGGGGTTCCTATGGCTACACCTTC
TRBJ2-7 - - TRBV5-5 CASSLGQSYEQYF TGTGCCAGCAGCTTGGGACAGTCCTACGAGCAGTACTTC
TRBJ2-7 - - TRBV5-1 CASSLGSGGRSYEQYF TGCGCCAGCAGCTTGGGTTCTGGGGGCAGGTCCTACGAGCAGTACTTC
TRBJ1-2 TRBD1 few TRBV2 CASRVFDREGPGYGYTF TGTGCCAGCAGAGTCTTCGACAGGGAAGGGCCCGGCTATGGCTACACCTTC
TRBJ1-2 - - TRBV15 CATSRDWGGGGYTF TGTGCCACCAGCAGAGATTGGGGGGGCGGGGGCTACACCTTC
TRBJ1-6 TRBD1 - TRBV23-1 CASSQSGQGNMNSPLHF TGCGCCAGCAGTCAATCGGGACAGGGGAACATGAATTCACCCCTCCACTTT
TRBJ2-6 - - TRBV5-1 CASSLGSRVGANVLTF TGCGCCAGCAGCTTAGGGAGTCGTGTTGGGGCCAACGTCCTGACTTTC
TRBJ1-1 TRBD1 - TRBV25-1 CASSDSGGGTEAFF TGTGCCAGCAGTGATTCAGGGGGAGGCACTGAAGCTTTCTTT
TRBJ2-3 TRBD2 - TRBV30 CAWSVHGGARDTQYF TGTGCCTGGAGTGTACACGGGGGGGCCAGAGATACGCAGTATTTT
TRBJ2-2 - - TRBV9 CASSVAVISTGELFF TGTGCCAGCAGCGTAGCGGTAATAAGCACCGGGGAGCTGTTTTTT
TRBJ1-6 TRBD1 - TRBV5-6 CASSLKRTGNNSPLHF TGTGCCAGCAGCTTGAAACGGACAGGAAATAATTCACCCCTCCACTTT
TRBJ1-4 - - TRBV11-2 CASSKSETSNEKLFF TGTGCCAGCAGCAAATCAGAGACATCTAATGAAAAACTGTTTTTT
TRBJ1-2 TRBD1 - TRBV15 CATSRGQGGGLWGYTF TGTGCCACCAGCAGAGGACAGGGAGGAGGACTATGGGGCTACACCTTC
TRBJ1-3 - - TRBV5-1 CASSLDIGNTIYF TGCGCCAGCAGCTTGGACATTGGAAACACCATATATTTT
TRBJ2-5 - - TRBV5-4 CASSPGPPRAETQYF TGTGCCAGCAGTCCTGGGCCCCCGAGGGCGGAGACCCAGTACTTC
TRBJ2-2 - - TRBV15 CATSRGGSRGSGELFF TGTGCCACCAGCAGAGGCGGTAGTAGGGGGAGCGGGGAGCTGTTTTTT
TRBJ1-1 - - TRBV29-1 CSVEIRRPEAFF TGCAGCGTTGAAATAAGGCGCCCGGAGGCTTTCTTT
TRBJ1-2 - - TRBV5-1 CASSPSGGLDYGYTF TGCGCCAGCAGCCCCAGCGGGGGGCTTGACTATGGCTACACCTTC
TRBJ2-5 TRBD1 - TRBV7-6 CASSLVPRAGQGEETQYF TGTGCCAGCAGCTTGGTCCCCCGAGCGGGACAGGGGGAAGAGACCCAGTACTTC
TRBJ2-7 TRBD2 - TRBV27 CASSLAGGRYEQYF TGTGCCAGCAGTCTAGCGGGGGGGAGGTACGAGCAGTACTTC
TRBJ2-3 TRBD2 - TRBV5-6 CATTWGGLTDTQYF TGTGCCACCACCTGGGGGGGTCTCACAGATACGCAGTATTTT
TRBJ1-1 TRBD1 - TRBV27 CASSWGQMNTEAFF TGTGCCAGCAGCTGGGGACAGATGAACACTGAAGCTTTCTTT